This section outlines one T cell receptor beta chain sequence together with its context. The data were obtained in a study of blood T cell repertoires in COVID-19. Original methodology: Amplifying reference gene primers gave estimates of nucleated cell counts. This table comes from immunoSEQ multiplex PCR, and its TCRdb copy is limited to in-frame clones, with some not included. For V, J and clone size, that table is used; D and trimming come from the DNA. The sample comprises roughly 230,000 clones, about 80% of which are singletons, and 4% to 5.5% rests with the top ten. This CDR3 spans 16 amino acids. Trimming removed 4 bases from V and 0 bases from J; junction bases left unmatched: 6. CDR1 LGHNA and CDR2 YNFKEQ come from the germline V gene.

Input material: peripheral blood. The origin of this receptor is a man aged 50 or older with active or convalescent COVID-19. V usage is TRBV4-2 and J usage is TRBJ2-7; 10 nucleotides line up with TRBD1. CDR3 loop: CASSPPDRGASYEQYF. The CDR3 DNA reads TGTGCCAGCAGCCCCCCGGACAGGGGGGCCTCCTACGAGCAGTACTTC.